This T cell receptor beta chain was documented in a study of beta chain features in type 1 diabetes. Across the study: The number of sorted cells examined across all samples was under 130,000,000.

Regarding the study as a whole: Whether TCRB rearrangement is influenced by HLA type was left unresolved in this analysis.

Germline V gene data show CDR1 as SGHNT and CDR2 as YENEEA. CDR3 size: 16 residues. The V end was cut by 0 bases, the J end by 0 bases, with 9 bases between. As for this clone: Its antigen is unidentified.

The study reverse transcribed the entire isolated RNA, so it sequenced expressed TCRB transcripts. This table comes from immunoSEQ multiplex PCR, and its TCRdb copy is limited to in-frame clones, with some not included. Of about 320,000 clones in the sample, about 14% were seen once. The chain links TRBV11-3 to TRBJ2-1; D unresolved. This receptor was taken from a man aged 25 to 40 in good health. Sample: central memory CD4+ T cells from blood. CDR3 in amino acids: CASSLDGGSSYNEQFF. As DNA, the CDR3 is TGTGCCAGCAGCTTAGATGGCGGAAGCTCCTACAATGAGCAGTTCTTC.